Listed below are T cell receptor beta chains from one sample, sequenced in a study of CD8+ T cells in alopecia areata. TCRdb's copy holds only in-frame clones and misses some; the assay was immunoSEQ multiplex PCR. The data show about 210,000 clones, with 50% to 70% seen just once and around 1.4% held by the top ten. This specimen was CD4+ T cells sorted from blood, taken at week 4, from a patient treated with tofacitinib. These receptors came from a human donor with alopecia areata. Both conserved end residues are part of each CDR3. The order of the fields is V gene, D gene, clone size, J gene, CDR3 length, CDR3 DNA, CDR3 protein. A D gene is named only where the DNA matches it firmly. Size is stated for part of the rows, as once, few or many counts, or as a class when the clone is expanded.

V gene: TRBV7-2; D gene: TRBD2; clone size: -; J gene: TRBJ2-3; CDR3 length: 15; CDR3 DNA: TGTGCCAGCAGCCTCACTAGCGGGGGGGCAGATACGCAGTATTTT; CDR3 protein: CASSLTSGGADTQYF
V gene: TRBV4-3; D gene: TRBD2; clone size: -; J gene: TRBJ2-5; CDR3 length: 15; CDR3 DNA: TGCGCCAGCAGCCAAGATGGACTAGCTGGGGAGACCCAGTACTTC; CDR3 protein: CASSQDGLAGETQYF
V gene: TRBV5-6; D gene: -; clone size: -; J gene: TRBJ1-6; CDR3 length: 14; CDR3 DNA: TGTGCCAGCAGCCCCCATGAGGCTTATTCACCCCTCCACTTT; CDR3 protein: CASSPHEAYSPLHF
V gene: TRBV30; D gene: -; clone size: -; J gene: TRBJ2-6; CDR3 length: 11; CDR3 DNA: TGTGCCGGCTCTGGGGCCAACGTCCTGACTTTC; CDR3 protein: CAGSGANVLTF
V gene: TRBV6-5; D gene: TRBD1; clone size: -; J gene: TRBJ2-7; CDR3 length: 15; CDR3 DNA: TGTGCCAGCAGTTACTTGGGACAGCCCTACTACGAGCAGTACTTC; CDR3 protein: CASSYLGQPYYEQYF
V gene: TRBV5-1; D gene: -; clone size: -; J gene: TRBJ1-4; CDR3 length: 14; CDR3 DNA: TGCGCCAGCAGCTTGGACGGGACCGGTGAAAAACTGTTTTTT; CDR3 protein: CASSLDGTGEKLFF
V gene: TRBV7-2; D gene: -; clone size: -; J gene: TRBJ2-7; CDR3 length: 15; CDR3 DNA: TGTGCCAGCAGCTCCAGCTGGTCAGGCTCCTACGAGCAGTACTTC; CDR3 protein: CASSSSWSGSYEQYF
V gene: TRBV2; D gene: -; clone size: few; J gene: TRBJ1-4; CDR3 length: 11; CDR3 DNA: TGTGCCAGCCGGCGGTCGGGAAAACTGTTTTTT; CDR3 protein: CASRRSGKLFF
V gene: TRBV7-9; D gene: TRBD2; clone size: -; J gene: TRBJ2-1; CDR3 length: 15; CDR3 DNA: TGTGCCAGCAGCTCTAGCGGGGGGGCCTACAATGAGCAGTTCTTC; CDR3 protein: CASSSSGGAYNEQFF
V gene: TRBV2; D gene: -; clone size: -; J gene: TRBJ2-3; CDR3 length: 12; CDR3 DNA: TGTGCCAGCGGGAAGAGCACAGATACGCAGTATTTT; CDR3 protein: CASGKSTDTQYF
V gene: TRBV30; D gene: -; clone size: -; J gene: TRBJ2-1; CDR3 length: 14; CDR3 DNA: TGTGCCTGGAGTGTACCGGGATGGGGCCATGAGCAGTTCTTC; CDR3 protein: CAWSVPGWGHEQFF
V gene: TRBV10-3; D gene: TRBD2; clone size: few; J gene: TRBJ2-5; CDR3 length: 16; CDR3 DNA: TGTGCCATCAGTGGAAAACAGGGCGGGGGGGAAGAGACCCAGTACTTC; CDR3 protein: CAISGKQGGGEETQYF
V gene: TRBV7-2; D gene: -; clone size: few; J gene: TRBJ1-2; CDR3 length: 19; CDR3 DNA: TGTGCCAGCAGCTTAAGCTTAGCTATAAGTACAGGGTGGAACTATGGCTACACCTTC; CDR3 protein: CASSLSLAISTGWNYGYTF
V gene: TRBV30; D gene: -; clone size: -; J gene: TRBJ2-7; CDR3 length: 13; CDR3 DNA: TGTGCCTGGAGGCTGCTAGGTACCTACGAGCAGTACTTC; CDR3 protein: CAWRLLGTYEQYF
V gene: TRBV5-1; D gene: -; clone size: few; J gene: TRBJ2-3; CDR3 length: 13; CDR3 DNA: TGCGCCAGCAGCTTCGCATCCACAGATACGCAGTATTTT; CDR3 protein: CASSFASTDTQYF
V gene: TRBV11-2; D gene: -; clone size: -; J gene: TRBJ2-4; CDR3 length: 14; CDR3 DNA: TGTGCCAGCAGCTTAGATAGTGGGGTTGGCATTCAGTACTTC; CDR3 protein: CASSLDSGVGIQYF
V gene: TRBV28; D gene: -; clone size: many; J gene: TRBJ2-7; CDR3 length: 12; CDR3 DNA: TGTGCCAGCAGTTCCGTTGAGTACGAGCAGTACTTC; CDR3 protein: CASSSVEYEQYF
V gene: TRBV19; D gene: -; clone size: few; J gene: TRBJ1-5; CDR3 length: 17; CDR3 DNA: TGTGCCAGTAGTATAGATCAAGGGGGGCCGCCTAATCAGCCCCAGCATTTT; CDR3 protein: CASSIDQGGPPNQPQHF
V gene: TRBV28; D gene: -; clone size: -; J gene: TRBJ1-2; CDR3 length: 15; CDR3 DNA: TGTGCCAGCAGTGATCGCTCGCCGGGTCCGCCGTCAGGCACCTTC; CDR3 protein: CASSDRSPGPPSGTF
V gene: TRBV18; D gene: TRBD2; clone size: -; J gene: TRBJ2-1; CDR3 length: 14; CDR3 DNA: TGTGCCAGCTCACCCCTGGGACTATTAGGTGAGCAGTTCTTC; CDR3 protein: CASSPLGLLGEQFF
V gene: TRBV25-1; D gene: TRBD1; clone size: -; J gene: TRBJ2-7; CDR3 length: 14; CDR3 DNA: TGTGCCAGCAGTACCCGGGACAGGGCGAGCGAGCAGTACTTC; CDR3 protein: CASSTRDRASEQYF
V gene: TRBV14; D gene: -; clone size: -; J gene: TRBJ2-6; CDR3 length: 15; CDR3 DNA: TGTGCCAGCAGCCAGCCGGGAGCTGGGGCCAACGTCCTGACTTTC; CDR3 protein: CASSQPGAGANVLTF
V gene: TRBV29-1; D gene: -; clone size: -; J gene: TRBJ2-3; CDR3 length: 11; CDR3 DNA: TGCAGCGTTGACGGAGGAGATATGCAGTATTTT; CDR3 protein: CSVDGGDMQYF
V gene: TRBV4-3; D gene: -; clone size: -; J gene: TRBJ2-3; CDR3 length: 14; CDR3 DNA: TGCGCCAGCAGCCAGACTTCCGGGGCAGATACGCAGTATTTT; CDR3 protein: CASSQTSGADTQYF
V gene: TRBV5-1; D gene: -; clone size: once; J gene: TRBJ2-6; CDR3 length: 16; CDR3 DNA: TGCGCCAGCAGCGTACAGGCAGATCGTGGGGCCAACGTCCTGACTTTC; CDR3 protein: CASSVQADRGANVLTF
V gene: TRBV29-1; D gene: -; clone size: -; J gene: TRBJ1-2; CDR3 length: 11; CDR3 DNA: TGCAGCGCCGAGGACATCTATGGCTACACCTTC; CDR3 protein: CSAEDIYGYTF
V gene: TRBV21-1; D gene: -; clone size: few; J gene: TRBJ2-6; CDR3 length: 18; CDR3 DNA: TGTGCCAGCAGTAGTTTTTGGACGGACCCCTCTGGGGCCAACGTCCTGACTTTC; CDR3 protein: CASSSFWTDPSGANVLTF
V gene: TRBV6-5; D gene: -; clone size: -; J gene: TRBJ1-2; CDR3 length: 13; CDR3 DNA: TGTGCCAGCAGTTACTCCGTCAACTCTGGCTACACCTTC; CDR3 protein: CASSYSVNSGYTF
V gene: TRBV29-1; D gene: -; clone size: -; J gene: TRBJ1-1; CDR3 length: 13; CDR3 DNA: TGCAGCGTTGTAGGACAAGCGAACACTGAAGCTTTCTTT; CDR3 protein: CSVVGQANTEAFF
V gene: TRBV15; D gene: -; clone size: -; J gene: TRBJ1-2; CDR3 length: 15; CDR3 DNA: TGTGCCACCAGCAGAGAAGGGTCCGGGGGCTATGGCTACACCTTC; CDR3 protein: CATSREGSGGYGYTF
V gene: TRBV28; D gene: -; clone size: -; J gene: TRBJ1-2; CDR3 length: 15; CDR3 DNA: TGTGCCAGCAGGGGAGTTGGCTTCCCTAACTATGGCTACACCTTC; CDR3 protein: CASRGVGFPNYGYTF
V gene: TRBV27; D gene: -; clone size: -; J gene: TRBJ2-7; CDR3 length: 15; CDR3 DNA: TGTGCCAGCAGTCCCACCGCGAGGGAATCCTACGAGCAGTACTTC; CDR3 protein: CASSPTARESYEQYF
V gene: TRBV6-1; D gene: TRBD1; clone size: -; J gene: TRBJ1-4; CDR3 length: 15; CDR3 DNA: TGTGCCAGCAGGACAGGGTCCGCAACTAATGAAAAACTGTTTTTT; CDR3 protein: CASRTGSATNEKLFF
V gene: TRBV5-1; D gene: -; clone size: few; J gene: TRBJ2-1; CDR3 length: 13; CDR3 DNA: TGCGCCAGCAGCCTACGGAAGAGGGATGAGCAGTTCTTC; CDR3 protein: CASSLRKRDEQFF
V gene: TRBV15; D gene: TRBD1; clone size: -; J gene: TRBJ1-1; CDR3 length: 14; CDR3 DNA: TGTGCCACCAGCCCCGGGACAGCGAACACTGAAGCTTTCTTT; CDR3 protein: CATSPGTANTEAFF
V gene: TRBV9; D gene: -; clone size: once; J gene: TRBJ2-1; CDR3 length: 13; CDR3 DNA: TGTGCCACCTCCACCTTTCCCGAAGGGGAGCAGTTCTTC; CDR3 protein: CATSTFPEGEQFF
V gene: TRBV18; D gene: -; clone size: once; J gene: TRBJ2-5; CDR3 length: 14; CDR3 DNA: TGTGCCAGCTCACTCCGGCGGGGTCAAGAGACCCAGTACTTC; CDR3 protein: CASSLRRGQETQYF
V gene: TRBV7-8; D gene: -; clone size: -; J gene: TRBJ2-6; CDR3 length: 16; CDR3 DNA: TGTGCCAGCAGCTTAGTTCTGGGTACAGGGGCCAACGTCCTGACTTTC; CDR3 protein: CASSLVLGTGANVLTF
V gene: TRBV29-1; D gene: -; clone size: few; J gene: TRBJ2-3; CDR3 length: 15; CDR3 DNA: TGCAGCGTAATGGGCAGGGATTGGAGCACAGATACGCAGTATTTT; CDR3 protein: CSVMGRDWSTDTQYF
V gene: TRBV30; D gene: -; clone size: -; J gene: TRBJ2-4; CDR3 length: 15; CDR3 DNA: TGTGCCTGGAGTAGCGTGGAGGGAGCCAAAAACATTCAGTACTTC; CDR3 protein: CAWSSVEGAKNIQYF
V gene: TRBV30; D gene: -; clone size: -; J gene: TRBJ1-6; CDR3 length: 17; CDR3 DNA: TGTGCCTGGAGCGCAATGGGCCCGAGCTCCTATAATTCACCCCTCCACTTT; CDR3 protein: CAWSAMGPSSYNSPLHF
V gene: TRBV15; D gene: -; clone size: -; J gene: TRBJ2-3; CDR3 length: 13; CDR3 DNA: TGTGCCACCAGCATATGGGGCCCAGATACGCAGTATTTT; CDR3 protein: CATSIWGPDTQYF
V gene: TRBV29-1; D gene: -; clone size: -; J gene: TRBJ1-1; CDR3 length: 12; CDR3 DNA: TGCAGCGTTGAATCGGTGAACACTGAAGCTTTCTTT; CDR3 protein: CSVESVNTEAFF
V gene: TRBV6-5; D gene: -; clone size: -; J gene: TRBJ1-1; CDR3 length: 11; CDR3 DNA: TGTGCCAGCAGTTATCGAGGGGAGGCTTTCTTT; CDR3 protein: CASSYRGEAFF
V gene: TRBV25-1; D gene: -; clone size: -; J gene: TRBJ1-1; CDR3 length: 16; CDR3 DNA: TGTGCCAGCAGTGAATGGCACGCTACTACAGCAGCTGAAGCTTTCTTT; CDR3 protein: CASSEWHATTAAEAFF
V gene: TRBV11-3; D gene: TRBD1; clone size: few; J gene: TRBJ2-1; CDR3 length: 16; CDR3 DNA: TGTGCCAGCAGCTTACGCACCGGGACAGGGGTTAATGAGCAGTTCTTC; CDR3 protein: CASSLRTGTGVNEQFF
V gene: TRBV25-1; D gene: -; clone size: -; J gene: TRBJ2-1; CDR3 length: 15; CDR3 DNA: TGTGCCAGCAGTGAATATAAGGGTCTTATCGATGAGCAGTTCTTC; CDR3 protein: CASSEYKGLIDEQFF
V gene: TRBV4-1; D gene: TRBD1; clone size: few; J gene: TRBJ1-5; CDR3 length: 17; CDR3 DNA: TGCGCCAGCAGCCAGGGGGACAGGGGAGTCGGCAATCAGCCCCAGCATTTT; CDR3 protein: CASSQGDRGVGNQPQHF
V gene: TRBV4-3; D gene: TRBD1; clone size: few; J gene: TRBJ2-4; CDR3 length: 14; CDR3 DNA: TGCGCCAGCAGCCAGGGACAGGGCCGCGACATTCAGTACTTC; CDR3 protein: CASSQGQGRDIQYF
V gene: TRBV30; D gene: -; clone size: -; J gene: TRBJ1-1; CDR3 length: 15; CDR3 DNA: TGTGCCTGGAGTAATTATCGGACTGCGAACACTGAAGCTTTCTTT; CDR3 protein: CAWSNYRTANTEAFF
V gene: TRBV27; D gene: -; clone size: -; J gene: TRBJ2-1; CDR3 length: 17; CDR3 DNA: TGTGCCAGCAGTTTATCCCGGGGCATTCATACCTACAATGAGCAGTTCTTC; CDR3 protein: CASSLSRGIHTYNEQFF
V gene: TRBV29-1; D gene: TRBD1; clone size: few; J gene: TRBJ1-2; CDR3 length: 15; CDR3 DNA: TGCAGCGTCAGGGGGCCTGGAACGGCTAACTATGGCTACACCTTC; CDR3 protein: CSVRGPGTANYGYTF
V gene: TRBV30; D gene: -; clone size: -; J gene: TRBJ1-4; CDR3 length: 14; CDR3 DNA: TGTGCCTGGGCTACAGGAGCAACTAATGAAAAACTGTTTTTT; CDR3 protein: CAWATGATNEKLFF
V gene: TRBV7-3; D gene: TRBD1; clone size: few; J gene: TRBJ1-4; CDR3 length: 13; CDR3 DNA: TGTGCCAGCTGGACAGGATTTAATGAAAAACTGTTTTTT; CDR3 protein: CASWTGFNEKLFF
V gene: TRBV14; D gene: -; clone size: -; J gene: TRBJ2-5; CDR3 length: 14; CDR3 DNA: TGTGCCAGCAGCCCACAGGGAAGGTGGGAGACCCAGTACTTC; CDR3 protein: CASSPQGRWETQYF
V gene: TRBV9; D gene: TRBD2; clone size: once; J gene: TRBJ2-1; CDR3 length: 15; CDR3 DNA: TGTGCCAGCAGCGTAAGCGGGGGTTCCTACAATGAGCAGTTCTTC; CDR3 protein: CASSVSGGSYNEQFF
V gene: TRBV14; D gene: TRBD2; clone size: -; J gene: TRBJ2-1; CDR3 length: 15; CDR3 DNA: TGTGCCAGCAGCCAAGTAGGAGGACTAGCGGCGAAACAGTTCTTC; CDR3 protein: CASSQVGGLAAKQFF
V gene: TRBV7-2; D gene: -; clone size: -; J gene: TRBJ2-3; CDR3 length: 13; CDR3 DNA: TGTGCCAGCAGTCGACCCAGCACAGATACGCAGTATTTT; CDR3 protein: CASSRPSTDTQYF
V gene: TRBV30; D gene: -; clone size: -; J gene: TRBJ1-2; CDR3 length: 15; CDR3 DNA: TGTGCCTGGAGCGATCAGCGGGCGTTGATTTATGGCTACACCTTC; CDR3 protein: CAWSDQRALIYGYTF
V gene: TRBV5-6; D gene: -; clone size: once; J gene: TRBJ2-7; CDR3 length: 13; CDR3 DNA: TGTGCCAGCAGCTTGTCCAGGACCTACGAGCAGTACTTC; CDR3 protein: CASSLSRTYEQYF